This T cell receptor beta chain appears in the sequencing data of a study of CD8+ T cells in alopecia areata. In the study overall: Skin grafts from roughly 6-12-month-old C3H/HeJ donors with spontaneous alopecia were placed on roughly 6-11-week-old female C3H/HeJ mice. Study outcomes and limitations: Sequence data from scalp samples additionally include resident alphabeta T cells of normal skin. Higher clonality was seen in lesional scalp than in normal scalp, especially in alopecia totalis/universalis. Sharing of TCR sequences between patients (possibly for HLA-related reasons) was less clear than in mice.

There are 14 residues in the CDR3. Germline V gives CDR1 FNHDT, CDR2 SITEND (reference sequence). The authors extracted RNA and reverse transcribed it into cDNA as the sequencing template. Sequenced by immunoSEQ multiplex PCR; TCRdb stores in-frame clones only, minus some. The record shows some 1,700 clones for this sample, with no singletons present. In the case of this clone: Its antigen is as yet unknown. The gene names given are mouse names. The sequence runs out 4 residues before the end of the CDR3; the remainder is reconstructed from the germline J gene.

Sorting of pooled cutaneous lymph node cells was based on CD4, CD8alpha, NKG2D, NKG2ACE and other markers. The TCR originated in a C3H/HeJ mouse with alopecia areata. The mouse strain carries the MHC haplotype H2-k. The sequencing sample was made of CD8+ T cells sorted from a lymph node. V usage is TRBV19 and J usage is TRBJ2-5; 11 bases agree with TRBD2. The CDR3 bases that were read are TGTGCCAGCAGCTCCGGGACTGGGGGAGAC. This translates into CASSSGTGGD. From start to end, the CDR3 is CASSSGTGGDTQYF.